Given below is one TCR beta chain in context. Its antigen remains unknown. The CDR3 totals 13 residues. The trim removed 6 bases at V and 5 bases at J, leaving 5 bases unmatched. Germline V gives CDR1 DFQATT, CDR2 SNEGSKA (reference sequence). These data originate in a study of CD8 T cells in Susac syndrome. Study findings and constraints: The authors acknowledged that the study's TCR sequencing and HLA analysis involved relatively few individuals.

Random hexamers served to reverse transcribe roughly 0.5 to 1 ug RNA. The immunoSEQ assay covered 54 Vbeta and 13 Jbeta segments for CDR3. MiXCR, applied by TCRdb to the immunoSEQ multiplex PCR reads, yields one record per CDR3 protein. The sample shows about 400,000 distinct CDR3 sequences, around 85% of them seen only once. CD8+ and CD4+ T cells circulating in blood were sequenced for TCR beta. FACS was used to enrich TEMRA cells, whereas the CD8+ and CD4+ T cells were obtained by negative isolation. Sequencing used CD8+ T cells from PBMCs. The sequence was collected from a human donor with multiple sclerosis. The chain is built from TRBV20-1 and TRBJ2-1; 9 bases match TRBD2. In nucleotides, the CDR3 is TGCAGTGCATTAGCGGGGGACAACAATGAGCAGTTCTTC. This sequence encodes CSALAGDNNEQFF.